This T cell receptor (beta chain) was sequenced during a study of blood T cell repertoires in COVID-19. Study background: There were acute and convalescent COVID-19 samples, and they came from the United States, Italy and Spain. Sample material is recorded as cDNA or gDNA derived from T cells, B-cell-depleted T cells, or PBMCs.

Germline V gives CDR1 SGHDT, CDR2 YYEEEE. V lost 2 bases to trimming and J lost 1 base, with 12 bases between them. The CDR3 has 15 amino acids. Per the authors' pipeline: Amplifying reference gene primers gave estimates of nucleated cell counts. The data were produced by immunoSEQ multiplex PCR, yet TCRdb's version contains in-frame clones alone and is incomplete. V, J and clone size reflect that table, while D and trimming were determined from the DNA. Of tens of thousands of clones listed, more than 80% are singletons. The sequence was obtained from a man aged 45-60 years with active or convalescent COVID-19. The sample comprised peripheral blood. V usage is TRBV5-6 and J usage is TRBJ1-1, with D possibly matching TRBD1 (6 bases). Here the CDR3 DNA reads TGTGCCAGCAGCTTTGATGGGGGCTGGAACACTGAAGCTTTCTTT. It translates to CASSFDGGWNTEAFF.